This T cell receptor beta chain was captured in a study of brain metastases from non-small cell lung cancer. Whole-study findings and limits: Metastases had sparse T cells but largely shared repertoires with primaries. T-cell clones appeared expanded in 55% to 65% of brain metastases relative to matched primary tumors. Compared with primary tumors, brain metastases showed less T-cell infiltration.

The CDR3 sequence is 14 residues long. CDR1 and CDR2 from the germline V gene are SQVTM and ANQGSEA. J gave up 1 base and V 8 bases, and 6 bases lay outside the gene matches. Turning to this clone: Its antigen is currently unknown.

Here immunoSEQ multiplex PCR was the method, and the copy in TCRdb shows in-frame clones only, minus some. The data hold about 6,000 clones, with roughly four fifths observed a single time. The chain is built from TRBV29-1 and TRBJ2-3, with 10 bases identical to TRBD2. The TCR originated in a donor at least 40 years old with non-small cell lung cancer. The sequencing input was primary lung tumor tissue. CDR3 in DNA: TGCAGCTCGACCGGGACTAGCGGCACAGATACGCAGTATTTT. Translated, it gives CSSTGTSGTDTQYF.